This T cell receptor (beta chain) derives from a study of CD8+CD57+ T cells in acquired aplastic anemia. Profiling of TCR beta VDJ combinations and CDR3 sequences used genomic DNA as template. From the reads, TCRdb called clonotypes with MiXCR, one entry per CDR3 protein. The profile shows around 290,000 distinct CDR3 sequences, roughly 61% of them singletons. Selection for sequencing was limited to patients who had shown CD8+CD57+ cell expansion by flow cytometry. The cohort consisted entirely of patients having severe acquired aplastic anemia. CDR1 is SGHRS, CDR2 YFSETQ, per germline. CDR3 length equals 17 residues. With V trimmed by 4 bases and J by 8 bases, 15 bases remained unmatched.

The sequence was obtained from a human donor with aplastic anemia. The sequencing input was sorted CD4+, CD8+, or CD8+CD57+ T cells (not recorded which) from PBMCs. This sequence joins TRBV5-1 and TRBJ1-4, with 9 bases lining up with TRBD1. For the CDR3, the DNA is TGCGCCAGCAGCCCTATTTGGGGGACAGGGTTAGACGAAAAACTGTTTTTT. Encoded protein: CASSPIWGTGLDEKLFF.